A single sample is the source of the 3 T cell receptor beta chains below, sequenced in a study of cytomegalovirus exposure and HLA in healthy donors. Profiled with immunoSEQ multiplex PCR; TCRdb holds only in-frame clones, not every one. Here the sample spans tens of thousands of clones, 89% being singletons. Source material: PBMCs. The receptors come from a woman aged 18-29 years in good health and CMV-seronegative.

There are a few counts of this clone. This chain links TRBV19 with TRBJ2-1; 8 nucleotides line up with TRBD2. V trimming: 9 bases; J trimming: 5 bases; junction bases outside the gene matches: 12. CDR3 size: 15 residues. CDR1 LNHDA and CDR2 SQIVND come from the germline V gene (reference sequence). The CDR3, as DNA: TGTGCCAGCGAAACCGGGACTAGGTTCCACAATGAGCAGTTCTTC. It encodes CASETGTRFHNEQFF.

This clone occurred a few times. The chain employs TRBV5-1 and TRBJ1-5; possibly TRBD1 for D (6 bases). This CDR3 region has 13 residues. Trimming pared 1 base from V and 6 bases from J, leaving 8 bases between. CDR1 and CDR2 (germline): SGHRS, YFSETQ. Here the CDR3 DNA reads TGCGCCAGCAGCTTGACAGGGTCTCAGCCCCAGCATTTT. It encodes CASSLTGSQPQHF.

The V call is TRBV19, the J call TRBJ2-2, with 7 bases that match TRBD1. CDR1 is LNHDA, CDR2 SQIVND, per germline (reference sequence). Unmatched junction bases numbered 6, after V lost 0 bases and J lost 5 bases. The CDR3 extends over 16 amino acids. The CDR3 is CASSIDRDSLTGELFF. For the CDR3, the DNA is TGTGCCAGTAGTATAGACCGGGACAGCCTGACCGGGGAGCTGTTTTTT.